Only a few counts were recorded for the clone carrying this T cell receptor beta chain. The CDR3 has 15 residues. Trimming at V came to 8 bases and at J to 5 bases, leaving 16 bases not matched to a gene. CDR1 SGHRS and CDR2 YFSETQ come from the germline V gene. The data are from a study of beta chain features in type 1 diabetes. Expressed TCRB transcripts were sequenced after all isolated RNA was converted to cDNA. Measured with immunoSEQ multiplex PCR; TCRdb has only the in-frame clones, and not every one. The sample consists of hundreds of thousands of clones, roughly 15% of them appearing once. The specimen sequenced was naive CD4+ T cells from blood. This sequence joins TRBV5-1 and TRBJ2-7; 7 bases line up with TRBD1. This receptor was identified in a man younger than 35 in good health. This CDR3 is CASGTGTADIHEQYF. The CDR3 DNA sequence: TGCGCCAGTGGGACCGGGACAGCGGACATACACGAGCAGTACTTC.